This TCR beta chain was captured by sequencing in a study of blood T cells in healthy people across ages. As regards this clonotype: Its specificity is unknown. At one of its ends the junction is not consistent with the germline gene, which may arise from a read error.

The germline gives CDR1 MNHNS, CDR2 SASEGT. CDR3 length: 12 residues. Next came a second PCR, run for about 6 to 12 cycles, which used a sample-barcoded 5' primer along with a J-beta primer mix. Via MiXCR, TCRdb re-called the 5' RACE reads, giving one row per CDR3 protein. In the table there are more than 600,000 distinct CDR3 sequences, around 25% of which are singletons. Regarding the study as a whole: In long-lived donors, naive CD4+ cell counts and diversity exceeded those of aged donors.

These data are also associated with another study on T cells of mothers and their children. That study adds: Not a single persistent microchimeric T cell clone was detected.

The chain recombines TRBV6-1 with TRBJ2-4; D gene uncertain. The receptor was isolated from a boy aged 5-17 years in good health. Sequenced material: blood. This chain's CDR3 is CASSEFRLGLIF. The CDR3 DNA sequence: TGTGCCAGCAGTGAATTCCGTTTGGGTCTTATCTTC.